This paragraph covers one TCR beta chain sequence. This sample is part of a study of OX40 agonist ivuxolimab in advanced cancers. On the study more broadly: Ivuxolimab was administered intravenously to patients at 0.01 to 10 mg/kg every 2 weeks.

The germline CDR1 and CDR2 sequences are SGHRS and YFSETQ. Trimming took 4 bases from V and 9 from J; bases not matched to a gene: 8. The CDR3 runs 14 residues. Here immunoSEQ multiplex PCR was the method, and the copy in TCRdb shows in-frame clones only, minus some. The table lists roughly 82,000 clones, more than 80% of them singletons. The clonotype was recovered from an adult with an advanced solid tumor such as melanoma, head and neck, liver or kidney cancer. Specimen: CD4+ or CD8+ T cells sorted from blood, collected in a trial of the OX40 agonist ivuxolimab. The chain recombines TRBV5-1 with TRBJ2-1; 9 bases align to TRBD1. The CDR3 spells CASSRRTGDSEQFF. Here the CDR3 DNA reads TGCGCCAGCAGCAGGAGGACAGGGGACAGTGAGCAGTTCTTC.